This TCR beta chain stems from a study of neurological immune-mediated disorders. TCRdb re-analysed the 5' RACE reads in MiXCR, keeping a single row per CDR3 protein. The data contain fewer than 70,000 distinct CDR3 sequences, 8.5% to 10% of them singletons. Many counts were recorded for this clonotype. The CDR3 has 12 residues. Germline V gene lookup returns CDR1 SNHLY and CDR2 FYNNEI. Trimming removed 3 bases from V and 3 bases from J, with 3 bases in between. The time point denotes: longitudinal time-point 2. The gene calls are TRBV2 and TRBJ2-1; no clear D. The sequencing sample was made of PBMCs. The TCR sequence derives from a man in his thirties or forties in good health. The CDR3: CASSEIYNEQFF. For the CDR3, the DNA is TGTGCCAGCAGTGAGATCTACAATGAGCAGTTCTTC. Drawing the rest from reference TRBV2 and TRBJ2-1, the complete variable domain is EPEVTQTPSHQVTQMGQEVILRCVPISNHLYFYWYRQILGQKVEFLVSFYNNEISEKSEIFDDQFSVERPDGSNFTLKIRSTKLEDSAMYFCASSEIYNEQFFGPGTRLTVL.